The clone carrying this T cell receptor (beta chain) was observed a few times. Its antigen is still unknown. This record comes from a study of shared clonotypes between healthy human individuals. The wider study: Every donor yielded three CD4 naive, three CD4 memory, two CD8 naive and one CD8 memory plate. General observations from the study: Across a few donors, naive CD4 shared 5% to 5.5%, naive CD8 more than 3%, memory CD4 over 2%, memory CD8 0.35% to 0.5%. Rarefaction revealed incomplete sorted-subset sequencing despite large depth.

The V end lost 0 bases, the J end lost 3 bases, and 8 bases lay between the germline ends. The CDR3 consists of 14 residues. Germline assignment: CDR1 SEHNR and CDR2 FQNEAQ (reference sequence). In the original workflow: ImmunoSEQ only sent back junction sequences with no quality scores, so filtering was done differently. Libraries were prepared by immunoSEQ multiplex PCR; TCRdb keeps only in-frame clonotypes and omits some of them. For V, J and clone size, that table is used; D and trimming come from the DNA. In the table there are fewer than 3 million clones, under 95% of which are singletons. The sample consisted of naive CD4+ T cells from PBMCs. Subset reported: CD45RA+ positively selected. The chain joins TRBV7-9 to TRBJ1-1; D not resolved. The TCR originated in a man aged 18 to 30 in good health. Some clones in this sample may be carry-over from other donors' samples. CDR3 nucleotides: TGTGCCAGCAGCTTAGCGCGCGGAGACACTGAAGCTTTCTTT. Amino acids: CASSLARGDTEAFF.